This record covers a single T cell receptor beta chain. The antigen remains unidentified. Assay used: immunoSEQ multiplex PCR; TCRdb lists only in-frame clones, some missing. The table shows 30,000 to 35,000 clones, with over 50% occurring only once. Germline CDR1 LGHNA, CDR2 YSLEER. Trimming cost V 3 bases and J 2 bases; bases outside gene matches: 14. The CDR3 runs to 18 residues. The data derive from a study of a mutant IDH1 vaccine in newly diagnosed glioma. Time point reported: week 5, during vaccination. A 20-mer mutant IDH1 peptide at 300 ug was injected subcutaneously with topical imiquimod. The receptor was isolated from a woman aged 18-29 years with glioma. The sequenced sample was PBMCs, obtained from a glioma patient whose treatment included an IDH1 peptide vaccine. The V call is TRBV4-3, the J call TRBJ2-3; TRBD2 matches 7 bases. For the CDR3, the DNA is TGCGCCAGCAGCCAGGGACTTGGGGCGGGAGAGGACACAGATACGCAGTATTTT. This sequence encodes CASSQGLGAGEDTDTQYF.